This TCR beta chain was identified during a study of cytomegalovirus exposure and HLA in healthy donors. The CDR3 length is 13 residues. Germline CDR1 and CDR2: MGHRA and YSYEKL. Notes on this clone: Its target is not known. The junction and the germline gene differ at one end; a read error may be behind it.

Study-wide findings and caveats: Accurate prediction of most subjects' HLA-A and HLA-B alleles from TCR beta sequences was reported. With DRB1 most and HLA-C fewest, TCR association rates differed between HLA loci in a later analysis. When a later analysis compared HLA-associated TCR beta chains with equally common others, the HLA-associated chains turned out to be more clonally expanded and to have lower generation probabilities. Exclusion applied to some V segments, including TRBV6-2 and TRBV6-3, as they were indistinguishable.

Both 60 Vbeta primers and 13 Jbeta primers went into the PCR. Sequenced by immunoSEQ multiplex PCR; TCRdb stores in-frame clones only, minus some. The sample lists tens of thousands of clones; roughly 85% were seen once. The source of this sequence is a woman under 30 in good health and CMV-seronegative. Material for sequencing was PBMCs. The chain joins TRBV4-1 to TRBJ2-4, with D possibly being TRBD1 (6 bases). The CDR3 nucleotides are TGCGCCAGCAGCCCCCGGGACAAAAACAGTCAGTACTTC. Amino acids: CASSPRDKNSQYF.